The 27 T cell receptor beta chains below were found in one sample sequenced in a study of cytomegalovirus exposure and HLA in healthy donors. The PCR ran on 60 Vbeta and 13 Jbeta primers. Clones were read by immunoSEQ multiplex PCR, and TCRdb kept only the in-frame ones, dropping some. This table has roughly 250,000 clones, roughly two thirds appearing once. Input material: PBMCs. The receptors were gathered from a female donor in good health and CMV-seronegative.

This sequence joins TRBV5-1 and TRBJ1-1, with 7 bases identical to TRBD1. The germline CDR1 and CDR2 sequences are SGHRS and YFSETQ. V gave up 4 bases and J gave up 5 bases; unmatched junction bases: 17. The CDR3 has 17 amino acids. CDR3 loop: CASSPQPFDRVATEAFF. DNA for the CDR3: TGCGCCAGCAGCCCTCAGCCATTTGACAGGGTAGCGACTGAAGCTTTCTTT.

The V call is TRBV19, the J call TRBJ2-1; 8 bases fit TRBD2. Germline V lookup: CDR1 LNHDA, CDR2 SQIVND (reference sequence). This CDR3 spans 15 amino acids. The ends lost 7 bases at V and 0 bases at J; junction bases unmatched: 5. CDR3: CASTGGGPSYNEQFF. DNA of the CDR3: TGTGCCAGTACCGGGGGGGGCCCCTCCTACAATGAGCAGTTCTTC.

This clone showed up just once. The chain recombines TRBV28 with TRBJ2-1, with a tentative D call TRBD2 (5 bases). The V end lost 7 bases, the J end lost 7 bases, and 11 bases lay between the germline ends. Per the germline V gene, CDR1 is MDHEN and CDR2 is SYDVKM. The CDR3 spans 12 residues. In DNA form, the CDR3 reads TGTGCCAGCACCGAACTAGGGAATGAGCAGTTCTTC. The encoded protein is CASTELGNEQFF.

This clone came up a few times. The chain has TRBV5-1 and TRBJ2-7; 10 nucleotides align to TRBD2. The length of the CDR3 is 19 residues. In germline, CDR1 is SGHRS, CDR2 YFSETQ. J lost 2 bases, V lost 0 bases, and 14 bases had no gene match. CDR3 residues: CASSLDLAGAVYGTYEQYF. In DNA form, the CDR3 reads TGCGCCAGCAGCTTGGACCTAGCGGGAGCAGTCTATGGCACCTACGAGCAGTACTTC.

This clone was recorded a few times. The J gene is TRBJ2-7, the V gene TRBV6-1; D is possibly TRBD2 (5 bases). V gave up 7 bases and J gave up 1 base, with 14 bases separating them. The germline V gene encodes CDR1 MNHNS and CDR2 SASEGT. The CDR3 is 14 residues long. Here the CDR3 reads CASTVGIGSYEQYF. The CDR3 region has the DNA TGTGCCAGCACGGTCGGGATTGGGTCCTACGAGCAGTACTTC.

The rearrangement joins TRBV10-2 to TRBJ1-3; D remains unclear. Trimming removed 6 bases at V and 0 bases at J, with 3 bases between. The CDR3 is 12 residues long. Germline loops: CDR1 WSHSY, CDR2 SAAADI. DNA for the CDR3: TGCGCCAGCAGCGTCTCTGGAAACACCATATATTTT. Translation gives CASSVSGNTIYF.

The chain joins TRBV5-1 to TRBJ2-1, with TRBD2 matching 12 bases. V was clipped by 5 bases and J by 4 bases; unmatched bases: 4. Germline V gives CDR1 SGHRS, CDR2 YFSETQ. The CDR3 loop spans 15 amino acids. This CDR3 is CASSQGLAGYNEQFF. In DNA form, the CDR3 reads TGCGCCAGCAGTCAAGGACTAGCGGGATACAATGAGCAGTTCTTC.

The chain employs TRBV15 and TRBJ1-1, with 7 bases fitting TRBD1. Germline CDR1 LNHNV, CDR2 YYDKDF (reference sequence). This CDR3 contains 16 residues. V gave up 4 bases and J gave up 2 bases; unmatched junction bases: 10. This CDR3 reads CATSTFTGEKNTEAFF. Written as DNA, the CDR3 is TGTGCCACCAGCACCTTTACAGGGGAAAAAAACACTGAAGCTTTCTTT.

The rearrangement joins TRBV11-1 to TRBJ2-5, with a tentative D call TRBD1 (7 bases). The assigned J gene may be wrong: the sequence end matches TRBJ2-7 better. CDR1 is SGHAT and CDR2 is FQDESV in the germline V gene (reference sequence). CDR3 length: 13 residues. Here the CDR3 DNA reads TGTGCCAGCAGCGCGGGACAGCCCTACGAGCAGTACTTC. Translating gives CASSAGQPYEQYF.

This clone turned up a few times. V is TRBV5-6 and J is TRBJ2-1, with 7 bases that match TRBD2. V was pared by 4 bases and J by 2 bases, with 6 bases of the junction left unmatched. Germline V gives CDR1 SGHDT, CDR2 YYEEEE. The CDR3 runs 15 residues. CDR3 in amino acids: CASSLGLLAYNEQFF. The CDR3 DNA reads TGTGCCAGCAGCCTGGGACTATTAGCCTACAATGAGCAGTTCTTC.

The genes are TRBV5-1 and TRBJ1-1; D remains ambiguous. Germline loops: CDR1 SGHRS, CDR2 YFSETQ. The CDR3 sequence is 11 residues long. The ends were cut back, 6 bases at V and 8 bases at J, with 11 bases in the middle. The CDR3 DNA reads TGCGCCAGCAAGGACGGGATCGAAGCTTTCTTT. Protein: CASKDGIEAFF.

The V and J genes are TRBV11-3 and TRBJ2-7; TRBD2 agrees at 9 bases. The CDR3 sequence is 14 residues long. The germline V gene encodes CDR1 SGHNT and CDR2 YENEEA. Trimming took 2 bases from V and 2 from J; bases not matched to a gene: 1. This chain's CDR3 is CASSLSGRTYEQYF. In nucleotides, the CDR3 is TGTGCCAGCAGCTTAAGCGGGAGGACCTACGAGCAGTACTTC. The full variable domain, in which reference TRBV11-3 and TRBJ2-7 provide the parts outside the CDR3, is EAGVVQSPRYKIIEKKQPVAFWCNPISGHNTLYWYLQNLGQGPELLIRYENEEAVDDSQLPKDRFSAERLKGVDSTLKIQPAELGDSAVYLCASSLSGRTYEQYFGPGTRLTVT.

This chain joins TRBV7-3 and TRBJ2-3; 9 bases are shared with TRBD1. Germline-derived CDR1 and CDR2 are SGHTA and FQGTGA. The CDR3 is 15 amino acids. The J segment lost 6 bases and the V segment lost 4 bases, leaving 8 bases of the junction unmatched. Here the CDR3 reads CASSSGTGSSDTQYF. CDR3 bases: TGTGCCAGCAGCTCCGGGACAGGGAGCTCCGATACGCAGTATTTT.

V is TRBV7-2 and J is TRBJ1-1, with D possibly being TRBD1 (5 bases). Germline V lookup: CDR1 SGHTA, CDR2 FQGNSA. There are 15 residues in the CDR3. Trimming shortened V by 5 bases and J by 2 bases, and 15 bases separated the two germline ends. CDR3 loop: CASSGTQGLNTEAFF. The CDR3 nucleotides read TGTGCCAGCAGCGGGACGCAGGGACTTAACACTGAAGCTTTCTTT.

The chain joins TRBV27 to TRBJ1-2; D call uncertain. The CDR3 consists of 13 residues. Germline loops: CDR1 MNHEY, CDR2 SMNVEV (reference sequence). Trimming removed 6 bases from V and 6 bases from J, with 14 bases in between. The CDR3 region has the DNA TGTGCCAGCAGCCTAGGGAAAGCGGATGGCTACACCTTC. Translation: CASSLGKADGYTF.

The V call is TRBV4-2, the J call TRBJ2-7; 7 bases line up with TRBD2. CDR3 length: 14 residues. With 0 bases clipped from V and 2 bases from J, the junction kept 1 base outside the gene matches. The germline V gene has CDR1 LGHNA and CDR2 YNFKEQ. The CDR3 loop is CASSQEGGAYEQYF. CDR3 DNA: TGTGCCAGCAGCCAAGAGGGAGGGGCCTACGAGCAGTACTTC.

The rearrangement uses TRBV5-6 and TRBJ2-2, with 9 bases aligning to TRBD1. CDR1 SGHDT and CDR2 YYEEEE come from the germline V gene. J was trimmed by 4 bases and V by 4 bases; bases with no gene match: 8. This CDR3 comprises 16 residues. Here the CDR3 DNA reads TGTGCCAGCAGCCTCTCCGGGACAGGGAGCACCGGGGAGCTGTTTTTT. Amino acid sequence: CASSLSGTGSTGELFF.

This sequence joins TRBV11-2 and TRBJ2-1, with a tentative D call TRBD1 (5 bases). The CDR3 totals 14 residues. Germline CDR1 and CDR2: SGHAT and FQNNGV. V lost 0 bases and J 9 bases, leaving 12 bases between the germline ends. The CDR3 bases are TGTGCCAGCAGCTTAGACAGGGTATGGGCTGAGCAGTTCTTC. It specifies CASSLDRVWAEQFF. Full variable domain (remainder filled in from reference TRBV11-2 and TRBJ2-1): EAGVAQSPRYKIIEKRQSVAFWCNPISGHATLYWYQQILGQGPKLLIQFQNNGVVDDSQLPKDRFSAERLKGVDSTLKIQPAKLEDSAVYLCASSLDRVWAEQFFGPGTRLTVL.

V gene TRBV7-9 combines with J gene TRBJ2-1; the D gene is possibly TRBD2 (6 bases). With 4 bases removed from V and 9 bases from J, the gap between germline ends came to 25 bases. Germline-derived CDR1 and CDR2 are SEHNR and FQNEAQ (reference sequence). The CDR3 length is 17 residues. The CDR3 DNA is TGTGCCAGCAGCTCATACGGAAGCGTACGGGAGACGGTTGAGCAGTTCTTC. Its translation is CASSSYGSVRETVEQFF.

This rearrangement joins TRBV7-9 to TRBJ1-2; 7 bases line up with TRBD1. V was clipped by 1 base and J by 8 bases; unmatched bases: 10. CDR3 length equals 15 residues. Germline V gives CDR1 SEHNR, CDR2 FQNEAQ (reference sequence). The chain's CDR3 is CASSLGTGPSNGYTF. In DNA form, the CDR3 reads TGTGCCAGCAGCTTAGGGACAGGACCCAGCAACGGCTACACCTTC.

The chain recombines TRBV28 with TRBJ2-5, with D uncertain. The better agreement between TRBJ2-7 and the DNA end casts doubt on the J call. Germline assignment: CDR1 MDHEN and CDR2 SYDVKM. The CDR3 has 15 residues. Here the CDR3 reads CASSSPRLTSYEQYF. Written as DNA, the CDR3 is TGTGCCAGCAGTTCCCCCCGACTGACCTCCTACGAGCAGTACTTC.

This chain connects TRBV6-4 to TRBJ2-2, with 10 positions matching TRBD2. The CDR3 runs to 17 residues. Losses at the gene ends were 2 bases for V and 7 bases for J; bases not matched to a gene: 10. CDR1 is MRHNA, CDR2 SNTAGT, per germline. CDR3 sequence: CASSDRELAGDVGELFF. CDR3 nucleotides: TGTGCCAGCAGTGACCGCGAGCTAGCGGGAGACGTCGGGGAGCTGTTTTTT.

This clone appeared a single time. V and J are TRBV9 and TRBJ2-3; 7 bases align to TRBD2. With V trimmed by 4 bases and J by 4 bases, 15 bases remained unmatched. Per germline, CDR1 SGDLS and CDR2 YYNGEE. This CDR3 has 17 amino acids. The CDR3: CASSPFPGGSGADTQYF. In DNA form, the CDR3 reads TGTGCCAGCAGCCCGTTCCCGGGCGGGAGTGGGGCAGATACGCAGTATTTT.

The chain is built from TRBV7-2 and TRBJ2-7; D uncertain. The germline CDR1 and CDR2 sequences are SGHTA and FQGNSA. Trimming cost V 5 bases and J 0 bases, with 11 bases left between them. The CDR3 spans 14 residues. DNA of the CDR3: TGTGCCAGCAGCCCATTATCACTCTCCTACGAGCAGTACTTC. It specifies CASSPLSLSYEQYF.

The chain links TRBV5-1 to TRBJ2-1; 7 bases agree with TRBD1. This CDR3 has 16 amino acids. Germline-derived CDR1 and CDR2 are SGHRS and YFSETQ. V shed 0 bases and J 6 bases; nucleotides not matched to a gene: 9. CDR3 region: CASSLATGVRLNEQFF. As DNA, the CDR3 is TGCGCCAGCAGCTTGGCTACAGGGGTTCGCCTCAATGAGCAGTTCTTC.

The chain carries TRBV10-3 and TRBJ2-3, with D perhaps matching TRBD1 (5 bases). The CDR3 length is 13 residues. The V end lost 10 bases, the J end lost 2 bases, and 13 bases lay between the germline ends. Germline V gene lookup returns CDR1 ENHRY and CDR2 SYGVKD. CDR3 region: CASLRTTTDTQYF. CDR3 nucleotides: TGTGCCAGCCTCAGGACAACCACAGATACGCAGTATTTT.

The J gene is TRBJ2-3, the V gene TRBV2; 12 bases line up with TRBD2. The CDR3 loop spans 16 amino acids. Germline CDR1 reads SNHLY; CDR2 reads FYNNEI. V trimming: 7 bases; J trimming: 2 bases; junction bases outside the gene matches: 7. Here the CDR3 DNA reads TGTGCCAGCACCCCCCGGACTAGCGGGATCACAGATACGCAGTATTTT. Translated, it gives CASTPRTSGITDTQYF.